Presented here are 23 T cell receptor beta chains from one specimen sequenced in a study of blood T cells in healthy people across ages (dated by TCRdb to about 2015). Receptors were amplified or captured by 5' RACE. Sequencing relied on an Illumina HiSeq 2500. A second 7 to 11 cycle PCR used a sample-barcoded 5' primer and a J-beta primer mix. TCRdb passed the public sequencing reads through fastp at Q25 and MiXCR, retaining productive beta sequences. Rows with a matching CDR3 protein are joined into one entry that keeps the most common DNA and genes. The sample records about a million distinct CDR3 sequences, 45% to 60% of which are singletons. The ten most abundant clones make up about a fifth of the sample. Material: blood. The origin of the receptors is a woman aged 55-69 years in good health.

In this sample, this clonotype turned up a few times. The J gene is TRBJ2-7, the V gene TRBV18, with D tentatively TRBD2 (6 bases). CDR1 KGHSH and CDR2 LQKENI come from the germline V gene. CDR3 size: 13 residues. V lost 3 bases and J lost 3, with 9 bases in between. CDR3 DNA: TGTGCCAGCTCACCCCGGGAGAACTACGAGCAGTACTTC. Amino acid sequence: CASSPRENYEQYF.

This clonotype was seen ten or more times. V is TRBV7-2 and J is TRBJ2-7, with 9 positions matching TRBD2. V lost 6 bases, J lost 6 bases, and 9 bases stayed unmatched. This CDR3 region has 14 residues. Germline V gene sequence: CDR1 SGHTA, CDR2 FQGNSA. The CDR3 protein is CASRDPGTSFEQYF. CDR3 nucleotides: TGTGCCAGCAGAGACCCCGGGACTAGCTTCGAGCAGTACTTC.

The chain uses TRBV28 and TRBJ2-5, with 13 bases lining up with TRBD2. The germline CDR1 and CDR2 sequences are MDHEN and SYDVKM. Trimming cost V 2 bases and J 5 bases; bases outside gene matches: 8. This CDR3 is built from 17 residues. The CDR3 loop is CASSLGTSGTYLETQYF. CDR3 coding DNA: TGTGCCAGCAGTTTAGGGACTAGCGGGACTTATTTGGAGACCCAGTACTTC.

The chain is built from TRBV9 and TRBJ2-1, with TRBD2 matching over 7 bases. The CDR3 consists of 15 residues. V dropped 3 bases and J dropped 2; count of bases not matched to a gene: 5. Looked up from germline, CDR1 is SGDLS and CDR2 is YYNGEE. CDR3 residues: CASSDGLVPYNEQFF. In DNA form, the CDR3 reads TGTGCCAGCAGCGATGGACTAGTGCCCTACAATGAGCAGTTCTTC.

V gene TRBV4-3 combines with J gene TRBJ1-4; D possibly corresponds to TRBD1 (5 bases). CDR3 length: 16 residues. Germline V gene sequence: CDR1 LGHNA, CDR2 YSLEER. V was pared by 1 base and J by 6 bases, with 15 bases between. Here the CDR3 DNA reads TGCGCCAGCAGCCAAGTTTTCCGGGACCCATATGAAAAACTGTTTTTT. This translates into CASSQVFRDPYEKLFF.

The chain links TRBV27 to TRBJ2-1; TRBD2 is a possible D gene (6 bases). V dropped 6 bases and J dropped 7 bases, with 19 bases sitting between them. Germline CDR1 is MNHEY and CDR2 is SMNVEV (reference sequence). This CDR3 region has 15 residues. The CDR3, as DNA: TGTGCCAGCAGCAAACCTTTGGAGACTAGTAATGAGCAGTTCTTC. Its protein is CASSKPLETSNEQFF.

In this sample, this clonotype turned up many times. This chain links TRBV24-1 with TRBJ2-3, with 7 bases identical to TRBD1. V lost 5 bases and J lost 3; bases outside the gene matches: 1. The V gene's germline CDR1 is KGHDR and CDR2 SFDVKD. The CDR3 covers 13 residues. In nucleotides, the CDR3 is TGTGCCACCAGTGCACAGGGGACAGATACGCAGTATTTT. The encoded protein is CATSAQGTDTQYF.

This chain joins TRBV7-3 and TRBJ2-3; a weak D match, TRBD2 (6 bases). The V gene lost 5 bases and the J gene lost 2 bases, with 20 bases spanning the gap. The length of the CDR3 is 17 residues. Germline CDR1 reads SGHTA; CDR2 reads FQGTGA. The CDR3 coding sequence is TGTGCCAGCAGCCCGGGACTGAGCCCCTTGATCACAGATACGCAGTATTTT. Translated, it gives CASSPGLSPLITDTQYF. Complete variable domain (other parts from reference TRBV7-3 and TRBJ2-3): GAGVSQTPSNKVTEKGKYVELRCDPISGHTALYWYRQSLGQGPEFLIYFQGTGAADDSGLPNDRFFAVRPEGSVSTLKIQRTERGDSAVYLCASSPGLSPLITDTQYFGPGTRLTVL.

This clonotype was observed many times. The chain links TRBV10-3 to TRBJ1-5; a possible D gene is TRBD1 (6 bases). The germline V gene encodes CDR1 ENHRY and CDR2 SYGVKD. Trimming shortened V by 7 bases and J by 4 bases, and 11 bases separated the two germline ends. CDR3 length: 13 residues. CDR3 region: CAIKGGLNQPQHF. The CDR3 DNA sequence: TGTGCCATCAAGGGGGGGCTGAATCAGCCCCAGCATTTT.

This clonotype was seen only once. This sequence joins TRBV27 and TRBJ2-3, with TRBD2 matching over 15 bases. CDR3 size: 17 residues. The J segment lost 5 bases and the V segment lost 5 bases, leaving 8 bases of the junction unmatched. Per germline, CDR1 MNHEY and CDR2 SMNVEV (reference sequence). The DNA of the CDR3 is TGTGCCAGCAGTCCCGGACTAGCGGGAGGGCCCGTAGATACGCAGTATTTT. It translates to CASSPGLAGGPVDTQYF.

This chain connects TRBV4-3 to TRBJ1-2, with TRBD1 matching over 8 bases. The CDR3 extends over 20 amino acids. CDR1 LGHNA and CDR2 YSLEER come from the germline V gene. V gave up 2 bases and J gave up 3 bases; unmatched junction bases: 20. The CDR3, as DNA: TGCGCCAGCAGCCAAAGCCAGGTGGGGACAGGACTCACAACTGACTATGGCTACACCTTC. It translates to CASSQSQVGTGLTTDYGYTF.

The V call is TRBV29-1, the J call TRBJ1-1; the D is unclear. There are 13 residues in the CDR3. Trimming pared 4 bases from V and 0 bases from J, leaving 9 bases between. Germline V CDR1 and CDR2: SQVTM, ANQGSEA. CDR3 loop: CSVAGGMNTEAFF. The CDR3, as DNA: TGCAGCGTTGCGGGCGGTATGAACACTGAAGCTTTCTTT.

The chain joins TRBV14 to TRBJ2-7; perhaps D is TRBD1 or TRBD2 (5 bases each). The V gene's germline CDR1 is SGHDN and CDR2 FVKESK. V was shortened by 6 bases and J by 5 bases, with 8 bases between the two germline ends. This CDR3 has 11 amino acids. In DNA form, the CDR3 reads TGTGCCAGCAGGGGGGAGCACGAGCAGTACTTC. Protein sequence: CASRGEHEQYF.

The chain recombines TRBV25-1 with TRBJ1-2; TRBD1 is a possible D gene (5 bases). The CDR3 length is 14 residues. Trimming left V 7 bases short and J 3 bases short, with 15 bases between. The germline V gene encodes CDR1 MGHDK and CDR2 SYGVNS. The CDR3 coding sequence is TGTGCCAGCAACCGAGCAGGGTTCGACTATGGCTACACCTTC. It yields the protein CASNRAGFDYGYTF.

This clonotype appeared once. The V call is TRBV28, the J call TRBJ2-3; 8 bases agree with TRBD1. The CDR3 extends over 17 amino acids. Unmatched junction bases numbered 9, after V lost 4 bases and J lost 0 bases. CDR1 is MDHEN, CDR2 SYDVKM, per germline. The CDR3 is CASSSPRTGTSTDTQYF. DNA for the CDR3: TGTGCCAGCAGTTCCCCTCGGACAGGGACTAGCACAGATACGCAGTATTTT.

The rearrangement uses TRBV29-1 and TRBJ1-2; TRBD1 matches 7 bases. The germline V gene encodes CDR1 SQVTM and CDR2 ANQGSEA. This CDR3 is built from 13 residues. V was pared by 8 bases and J by 4 bases, with 10 bases of the junction left unmatched. The CDR3 nucleotides read TGCAGCTTTGTGGGGACAGATCGCTATGGCTACACCTTC. Translated: CSFVGTDRYGYTF.

The gene calls are TRBV10-3 and TRBJ1-2, with a weak D call TRBD1 (5 bases). Germline assignment: CDR1 ENHRY and CDR2 SYGVKD. This CDR3 spans 15 amino acids. The V gene lost 9 bases and the J gene lost 2 bases, with 19 bases spanning the gap. In DNA, the CDR3 is TGTGCCATTCGGGCAGGGCAGGATGCAAACTATGGCTACACCTTC. Protein: CAIRAGQDANYGYTF.

The chain combines TRBV27 with TRBJ2-7; D gene uncertain. The CDR3 has 14 residues. Germline loops: CDR1 MNHEY, CDR2 SMNVEV (reference sequence). Trimming removed 7 bases from V and 0 bases from J, with 13 bases in between. CDR3 protein: CASKGAMSSYEQYF. The DNA for the CDR3 is TGTGCCAGCAAAGGCGCGATGAGCTCCTACGAGCAGTACTTC.

The genes are TRBV7-9 and TRBJ2-4; D possibly corresponds to TRBD2 (6 bases). The end of the DNA fits TRBJ2-7 better, so the J call may be wrong. From germline, CDR1 is SEHNR and CDR2 FQNEAQ (reference sequence). This CDR3 is built from 14 residues. The CDR3 loop reads CASSFSFHSGEQYF. The CDR3 DNA sequence: TGTGCCAGCAGCTTCTCTTTCCATAGCGGCGAGCAGTACTTC.

This chain links TRBV28 with TRBJ2-1, with D unclear. V lost 5 bases to trimming and J lost 5 bases, with 10 bases between them. This CDR3 is built from 13 residues. Germline V lookup: CDR1 MDHEN, CDR2 SYDVKM. Written as DNA, the CDR3 is TGTGCCAGCAGTGGCCCTTGGCACAATGAGCAGTTCTTC. It yields the protein CASSGPWHNEQFF.

A few counts support this clonotype. As DNA, the CDR3 is TGCAGCGTTGAATTGATTCGTAGCGGGAGTGTCTACGAGCAGTACTTC. Its protein is CSVELIRSGSVYEQYF. V gene TRBV29-1 combines with J gene TRBJ2-7, with 9 positions matching TRBD2. The germline gives CDR1 SQVTM, CDR2 ANQGSEA. The CDR3 contains 16 residues. Trimming took 2 bases from V and 3 from J; bases not matched to a gene: 11.

This clonotype was recorded only once. The chain uses TRBV6-2 or TRBV6-3 and TRBJ2-7; a weak D match, TRBD2 (5 bases). The V gene lost 6 bases and the J gene lost 4 bases, with 25 bases spanning the gap. The germline CDR1 and CDR2 sequences are MNHEY and SVGEGT. CDR3 length: 17 amino acids. Written as DNA, the CDR3 is TGTGCCAGCAGGGATCTAGGGAGCGGCCGTGGGTCATACGAGCAGTACTTC. Encoded protein: CASRDLGSGRGSYEQYF.

This clonotype showed up just a few times. V usage is TRBV28 and J usage is TRBJ2-4; no reliable D call. There are 19 residues in the CDR3. V lost 6 bases and J 1 base, leaving 25 bases between the germline ends. CDR1 is MDHEN and CDR2 is SYDVKM in the germline V gene. The CDR3 reads CASRAYDTTTQWAKNIQYF. DNA for the CDR3: TGTGCCAGCAGGGCGTATGACACGACCACCCAGTGGGCCAAAAACATTCAGTACTTC.